This passage covers 28 T cell receptor beta chains from one sample sequenced in a study of blood T cell repertoires in COVID-19. Assay used: immunoSEQ multiplex PCR; TCRdb lists only in-frame clones, some missing. Altogether 150,000 to 200,000 clones are present, around 82% being singletons, with the ten largest covering approximately 2%. Sequenced input: peripheral blood. The receptors were gathered from a woman aged 80 or over with acute or convalescent COVID-19.

Here the CDR3 reads CASSLQHQETQYF. The CDR3 DNA sequence: TGTGCCAGCAGCTTACAACATCAAGAGACCCAGTACTTC. The chain links TRBV7-9 to TRBJ2-5, with D unresolved. V was shortened by 2 bases and J by 2 bases, with 6 bases between the two germline ends. This CDR3 region has 13 residues. The germline V gene encodes CDR1 SEHNR and CDR2 FQNEAQ (reference sequence).

The gene calls are TRBV19 and TRBJ1-1; tentatively, D is TRBD1 (6 bases). Germline CDR1 and CDR2: LNHDA and SQIVND (reference sequence). Trimming cost V 4 bases and J 4 bases, with 16 bases left between them. The CDR3 sequence is 15 residues long. CDR3 nucleotides: TGTGCCAGTAGTAGTATGGGCAGAGGGGGCACTGAAGCTTTCTTT. Residues: CASSSMGRGGTEAFF. Drawing the rest from reference TRBV19 and TRBJ1-1, the complete variable domain is DGGITQSPKYLFRKEGQNVTLSCEQNLNHDAMYWYRQDPGQGLRLIYYSQIVNDFQKGDIAEGYSVSREKKESFPLTVTSAQKNPTAFYLCASSSMGRGGTEAFFGQGTRLTVV.

This clone has only a few counts. The chain links TRBV2 to TRBJ2-1; 9 nucleotides agree with TRBD1. The germline V gene has CDR1 SNHLY and CDR2 FYNNEI. Unmatched junction bases numbered 10, after V lost 5 bases and J lost 8 bases. The CDR3 length is 15 residues. CDR3 sequence reads: CASSLTGGLEYEQFF. The CDR3 nucleotides read TGTGCCAGCAGTCTGACAGGGGGTCTTGAATATGAGCAGTTCTTC. The full variable domain, rest sourced from reference TRBV2 and TRBJ2-1, is EPEVTQTPSHQVTQMGQEVILRCVPISNHLYFYWYRQILGQKVEFLVSFYNNEISEKSEIFDDQFSVERPDGSNFTLKIRSTKLEDSAMYFCASSLTGGLEYEQFFGPGTRLTVL.

The V and J genes are TRBV5-4 and TRBJ1-1; a possible D gene is TRBD1 (6 bases). The CDR3 runs to 14 residues. With 3 bases removed from V and 2 bases from J, the gap between germline ends came to 11 bases. Germline CDR1 SGHNT, CDR2 YYREEE (reference sequence). The CDR3 nucleotides read TGTGCCAGCAGCTCGGAGGACAGAAACACTGAAGCTTTCTTT. It encodes CASSSEDRNTEAFF.

The J gene is TRBJ2-7, the V gene TRBV19, with a weak D call TRBD1 (6 bases). The germline V and J ends were trimmed by 0 bases and 0 bases, with 9 bases remaining between them. The CDR3 is made up of 15 amino acids. CDR1 and CDR2 from the germline V gene are LNHDA and SQIVND (reference sequence). CDR3 coding DNA: TGTGCCAGTAGTATAGACACAGGGTTCTCCTACGAGCAGTACTTC. This codes for CASSIDTGFSYEQYF.

The rearrangement links TRBV3-1 (or the pseudogene TRBV3-2) to TRBJ2-7, with TRBD1 as a possible D gene (6 bases). Trimming cost V 4 bases and J 2 bases, with 12 bases left between them. Germline CDR1 reads LGHDT; CDR2 reads YNNKEL (reference sequence). The CDR3 runs 14 residues. The CDR3 protein is CASSRSGQAYEQYF. The CDR3 region has the DNA TGTGCCAGCAGCCGGTCGGGACAAGCCTACGAGCAGTACTTC.

The gene calls are TRBV9 and TRBJ2-5; the match to TRBD2 covers 7 bases. The germline V gene has CDR1 SGDLS and CDR2 YYNGEE. The CDR3 is 15 amino acids. V gave up 3 bases and J gave up 4 bases; unmatched junction bases: 9. CDR3 bases: TGTGCCAGCAGCGGAGGCCGGGGCGGGGGAGAGACCCAGTACTTC. Translated, it gives CASSGGRGGGETQYF.

The CDR3 region has the DNA TGTGCCAGCAGTGTGGTGGGAGGAGGCTACACCTTC. Translated, it gives CASSVVGGGYTF. The chain carries TRBV28 and TRBJ1-2; D remains ambiguous. Trimming removed 5 bases from V and 8 bases from J, with 12 bases in between. There are 12 residues in the CDR3. Germline lookup yields CDR1 MDHEN and CDR2 SYDVKM.

This clone has just one count. The chain carries TRBV4-1 and TRBJ2-2; D gene uncertain. Germline V gives CDR1 MGHRA, CDR2 YSYEKL. The V end lost 1 base, the J end lost 1 base, and 7 bases lay between the germline ends. The CDR3 covers 15 residues. The CDR3 DNA is TGCGCCAGCAGCCAAGTTCCAGTGAACACCGGGGAGCTGTTTTTT. Its protein product is CASSQVPVNTGELFF.

CDR3 sequence reads: CASSRLAGMNTGELFF. For the CDR3, the DNA is TGTGCCAGCAGTCGGCTAGCGGGAATGAACACCGGGGAGCTGTTTTTT. The rearrangement uses TRBV6-4 and TRBJ2-2, with 9 bases identical to TRBD2. Germline V gene lookup returns CDR1 MRHNA and CDR2 SNTAGT. J lost 1 base, V lost 5 bases, and 5 bases had no gene match. The length of the CDR3 is 16 residues.

This clone came up once. V is TRBV7-2 and J is TRBJ1-5; D may be TRBD1 (5 bases). Trimming stripped 1 base from V and 3 bases from J, with 10 bases between. The V gene's germline CDR1 is SGHTA and CDR2 FQGNSA. CDR3 size: 15 residues. CDR3 DNA: TGTGCCAGCAGCTTAGGACAGTCTCTCAATCAGCCCCAGCATTTT. Translating gives CASSLGQSLNQPQHF.

The chain couples TRBV7-6 to TRBJ2-4, with 11 nucleotides matching TRBD1. The CDR3 covers 14 residues. With V trimmed by 0 bases and J by 9 bases, 1 base remained unmatched. Germline CDR1 reads SGHVS; CDR2 reads FNYEAQ. The CDR3 coding sequence is TGTGCCAGCAGCTTAGCCGGGACAGGGGGCATTCAGTACTTC. This gives the protein CASSLAGTGGIQYF.

The chain is built from TRBV2 and TRBJ1-3; D is possibly TRBD1 (5 bases). The V gene's germline CDR1 is SNHLY and CDR2 FYNNEI. The CDR3 spans 15 residues. The CDR3 DNA is TGTGCTGGCCGGGTAGACAGAACCACTGGAAACACCATATATTTT. Translating gives CAGRVDRTTGNTIYF.

The chain is built from TRBV10-3 and TRBJ1-1, with D possibly being TRBD1 (5 bases). This CDR3 has 13 amino acids. CDR1 and CDR2 (germline): ENHRY, SYGVKD. V gave up 6 bases and J gave up 4 bases, with 12 bases separating them. Here the CDR3 DNA reads TGTGCCATCAGAGCGGGCGGGGGCACTGAAGCTTTCTTT. It translates to CAIRAGGGTEAFF.

The chain links TRBV5-1 to TRBJ2-7, with 14 bases lining up with TRBD2. The germline V gene encodes CDR1 SGHRS and CDR2 YFSETQ. Unmatched junction bases numbered 12, after V lost 6 bases and J lost 4 bases. The CDR3 loop spans 17 amino acids. CDR3 DNA sequence: TGCGCCAGCACAAGGACTAGCGGGGGGCTCAGTAGGTACGAGCAGTACTTC. Translation: CASTRTSGGLSRYEQYF.

The CDR3 DNA sequence: TGCAGTGCTAGTTCGGGACTAGCGAGCAATGAGCAGTTCTTC. It translates to CSASSGLASNEQFF. The chain recombines TRBV20-1 with TRBJ2-1, with 10 bases fitting TRBD2. Trimming removed 3 bases from V and 6 bases from J; junction bases left unmatched: 5. The germline gives CDR1 DFQATT, CDR2 SNEGSKA (reference sequence). The CDR3 length is 14 residues.

This chain joins TRBV2 and TRBJ1-1; TRBD1 might be the D (5 bases). Germline CDR1 is SNHLY and CDR2 is FYNNEI. CDR3 length: 13 amino acids. Trimming removed 8 bases from V and 3 bases from J, with 13 bases in between. The CDR3 nucleotides are TGTGCCAGCTCTACCCGGGGGGACACTGAAGCTTTCTTT. Its protein product is CASSTRGDTEAFF.

This rearrangement joins TRBV5-4 to TRBJ2-2, with TRBD1 matching 9 bases. The CDR3 extends over 16 amino acids. The germline CDR1 and CDR2 sequences are SGHNT and YYREEE (reference sequence). V shed 2 bases and J 1 base; nucleotides not matched to a gene: 3. CDR3 amino acids: CASSLQGAQNTGELFF. CDR3 DNA: TGTGCCAGCAGCTTACAGGGGGCTCAGAACACCGGGGAGCTGTTTTTT.

CDR3 residues: CASGLGTGITDTQYF. The CDR3 DNA follows: TGTGCCAGCGGGTTAGGGACAGGGATAACAGATACGCAGTATTTT. This chain uses TRBV7-3 with TRBJ2-3; 9 bases map to TRBD1. Germline trimming cut 8 bases from V and 3 bases from J; bases unmatched to any gene: 9. This CDR3 spans 15 amino acids. Germline V gene sequence: CDR1 SGHTA, CDR2 FQGTGA.

The V gene is TRBV10-2, the J gene TRBJ1-4; D possibly corresponds to TRBD1 (5 bases). Trimming took off 7 bases at V and 5 bases at J, with 14 bases between the two ends. Germline V gene sequence: CDR1 WSHSY, CDR2 SAAADI. The CDR3 is 14 residues long. CDR3 residues: CASTDRFRNEKLFF. In DNA, the CDR3 is TGCGCCAGCACCGACAGATTCCGAAATGAAAAACTGTTTTTT.

The CDR3 reads CASSQTASADEQYF. The CDR3 DNA is TGTGCCAGCAGCCAGACAGCCTCGGCCGACGAGCAGTACTTC. The chain carries TRBV2 and TRBJ2-7; maybe TRBD1 (5 bases). Trimming cost V 6 bases and J 5 bases, with 17 bases left between them. The CDR3 totals 14 residues. Germline CDR1 is SNHLY and CDR2 is FYNNEI.

This clone was counted a few times. The V gene is TRBV18, the J gene TRBJ2-1; 9 nucleotides agree with TRBD2. The CDR3 contains 17 residues. Looked up from germline, CDR1 is KGHSH and CDR2 is LQKENI. The trim removed 2 bases at V and 7 bases at J, leaving 12 bases unmatched. DNA of the CDR3: TGTGCCAGCTCACCAGGGCGGGAGGGCCTCATTTCGAATGAGCAGTTCTTC. This sequence encodes CASSPGREGLISNEQFF. Based on the CDR3 plus reference TRBV18 and TRBJ2-1, the full variable domain is NAGVMQNPRHLVRRRGQEARLRCSPMKGHSHVYWYRQLPEEGLKFMVYLQKENIIDESGMPKERFSAEFPKEGPSILRIQQVVRGDSAAYFCASSPGREGLISNEQFFGPGTRLTVL.

V and J are TRBV6-2 or TRBV6-3 and TRBJ2-1, with TRBD2 matching 7 bases. The CDR3 is 15 residues long. Germline V gives CDR1 MNHEY, CDR2 SVGEGT. V shed 6 bases, J shed 4 bases, and the junction held 9 bases outside the gene matches. As DNA, the CDR3 is TGTGCCAGCAGCCAAAGCGGGGCCACATACAATGAGCAGTTCTTC. It translates to CASSQSGATYNEQFF.

This chain joins TRBV9 and TRBJ1-3, with a tentative D call TRBD1 (5 bases). In germline, CDR1 is SGDLS, CDR2 YYNGEE. Between the trimmed V and J ends, which lost 2 bases and 2 bases, there was a span of 11 bases. The CDR3 length is 15 residues. For the CDR3, the DNA is TGTGCCAGCAGCGTTCAGGGATCCCCTGGAAACACCATATATTTT. Protein sequence: CASSVQGSPGNTIYF.

The chain employs TRBV29-1 and TRBJ1-1; 7 bases match TRBD1. Trimming at V came to 0 bases and at J to 6 bases, leaving 10 bases not matched to a gene. The CDR3 runs to 15 residues. Germline values: CDR1 SQVTM, CDR2 ANQGSEA. This chain's CDR3 is CSVEEVRGLIAEAFF. The CDR3 region has the DNA TGCAGCGTTGAAGAGGTGAGGGGGCTGATCGCTGAAGCTTTCTTT.

The chain recombines TRBV28 with TRBJ1-2; D call uncertain. Germline assignment: CDR1 MDHEN and CDR2 SYDVKM. V gave up 3 bases and J gave up 4 bases, with 3 bases separating them. The CDR3 spans 11 residues. The chain's CDR3 is CASSLSYGYTF. CDR3 nucleotide sequence: TGTGCCAGCAGTTTGAGCTATGGCTACACCTTC.

The CDR3 sequence: CASTLLGGADGTQYF. The CDR3 DNA reads TGTGCCAGCACCCTACTAGGGGGGGCCGATGGGACCCAGTACTTC. The genes are TRBV7-9 and TRBJ2-5; D is possibly TRBD2 (7 bases). The V gene lost 7 bases and the J gene lost 7 bases, with 22 bases spanning the gap. This CDR3 has 15 amino acids. The germline V gene encodes CDR1 SEHNR and CDR2 FQNEAQ (reference sequence).

The chain combines TRBV19 with TRBJ2-7; 7 bases fit TRBD2. V shed 1 base and J 1 base; nucleotides not matched to a gene: 1. The CDR3 contains 14 residues. In germline, CDR1 is LNHDA, CDR2 SQIVND (reference sequence). The CDR3 coding sequence is TGTGCCAGTAGTATAGTTAGCGGGTCCTACGAGCAGTACTTC. Protein product: CASSIVSGSYEQYF.